The rows below give T cell receptor beta chains drawn from one sample of a study of blood T cell repertoires in COVID-19. TCRdb keeps only in-frame clones here, not all; method: immunoSEQ multiplex PCR. Among 30,000 to 40,000 clones listed, 75% to 90% were seen once. What was sequenced was peripheral blood. These receptors were taken from a man aged 55 to 70 with active or convalescent COVID-19. Both conserved end residues are part of each CDR3. A D gene is named only where the DNA matches it firmly. A clone size is listed for some rows: how often the clone was seen (once, few, many), or a class if it is expanded.

j_gene	abundance	v_gene	d_gene	CDR3aa	CDR3nt
TRBJ2-1	.	TRBV6-2/TRBV6-3	TRBD2	CASSYSNLAGFNEQFF	TGTGCCAGCAGTTACTCGAATCTAGCGGGATTCAATGAGCAGTTCTTC
TRBJ2-3	.	TRBV27	.	CASSPGWGHTQYF	TGTGCCAGCAGCCCTGGTTGGGGGCATACGCAGTATTTT
TRBJ1-3	few	TRBV19	.	CASSMSSRGATIYF	TGTGCCAGTAGTATGAGCTCGCGGGGGGCCACCATATATTTT
TRBJ1-4	.	TRBV3-1/TRBV3-2	TRBD1	CASSLKGQGAVEKLFF	TGTGCCAGCAGCCTCAAGGGACAGGGGGCGGTTGAAAAACTGTTTTTT
TRBJ1-1	.	TRBV19	.	CASSRGLQNTEAFF	TGTGCCAGTAGTCGGGGACTCCAGAACACTGAAGCTTTCTTT
TRBJ1-3	.	TRBV9	.	CASSSPPGGSGNTIYF	TGTGCCAGCAGCTCCCCCCCGGGAGGCTCTGGAAACACCATATATTTT
TRBJ2-5	.	TRBV28	.	CASRRQTGLRETQYF	TGTGCCAGCAGGCGACAGACGGGCCTACGGGAGACCCAGTACTTC
TRBJ1-5	.	TRBV12-5	.	CASGLVLNQPQHF	TGTGCTAGTGGTTTGGTACTGAATCAGCCCCAGCATTTT
TRBJ2-1	.	TRBV7-2	.	CASSFSGLEQFF	TGTGCCAGCAGCTTTTCTGGACTTGAGCAGTTCTTC
TRBJ1-5	.	TRBV19	.	CASSILGGNYQPQHF	TGTGCCAGTAGTATTTTGGGGGGAAACTATCAGCCCCAGCATTTT
TRBJ1-1	.	TRBV5-1	TRBD1	CASSLGTGLEAFF	TGCGCCAGCAGCCTAGGGACAGGGCTTGAAGCTTTCTTT
TRBJ1-4	.	TRBV6-1	TRBD1	CASSEAPSQGPFF	TGTGCCAGCAGTGAAGCCCCCTCACAGGGGCCGTTTTTT
TRBJ2-5	.	TRBV7-9	TRBD1	CASGQGAQTQYF	TGTGCCAGCGGCCAGGGGGCCCAGACCCAGTACTTC
TRBJ2-5	.	TRBV5-1	TRBD1	CASSPGQPQETQYF	TGCGCCAGCAGCCCGGGACAGCCACAAGAGACCCAGTACTTC
TRBJ2-3	.	TRBV11-2	TRBD2	CASSQFVAGGSTDTQYF	TGTGCCAGCAGCCAATTTGTTGCGGGGGGGAGCACAGATACGCAGTATTTT
TRBJ1-4	once	TRBV7-9	TRBD1	CASSPQGEFEKLFF	TGTGCCAGCAGCCCACAGGGGGAGTTTGAAAAACTGTTTTTT
TRBJ1-2	once	TRBV10-3	TRBD1	CAISLNQGAASSYTF	TGTGCCATCAGTCTAAATCAGGGGGCTGCCTCGTCCTACACCTTC
TRBJ1-1	few	TRBV10-1	.	CASITQRGQMNTEAFF	TGCGCCAGCATAACCCAGCGCGGGCAGATGAACACTGAAGCTTTCTTT
TRBJ1-1	.	TRBV19	.	CASSIKIAGVNTEAFF	TGTGCCAGTAGTATCAAGATAGCAGGGGTCAACACTGAAGCTTTCTTT
TRBJ2-4	.	TRBV4-1	TRBD2	CASSQASGSGANIQYF	TGCGCCAGCAGCCAAGCTAGCGGGAGCGGTGCCAACATTCAGTACTTC
TRBJ1-1	.	TRBV2	TRBD1	CASRLQGGETEAFF	TGTGCCAGCAGGCTACAGGGGGGAGAAACTGAAGCTTTCTTT
TRBJ1-6	.	TRBV27	.	CASSLGGYNSPLHF	TGTGCCAGCAGTTTGGGGGGATATAATTCACCCCTCCACTTT
TRBJ2-2	.	TRBV20-1	.	CSASGGRATGELFF	TGCAGTGCTAGTGGGGGCCGCGCCACCGGGGAGCTGTTTTTT
TRBJ1-6	.	TRBV5-1	TRBD1	CASSLEGQGSPLHF	TGCGCCAGCAGCTTGGAGGGACAGGGTTCACCCCTCCACTTT
TRBJ2-3	.	TRBV7-9	TRBD2	CASSLATGLDDTQYF	TGTGCCAGCAGCTTAGCTACGGGACTAGACGATACGCAGTATTTT
TRBJ2-3	.	TRBV7-9	TRBD2	CASTELAGTDTQYF	TGTGCCAGCACGGAGCTAGCGGGCACAGATACGCAGTATTTT
TRBJ1-1	.	TRBV2	.	CASTGTMNTEAFF	TGTGCCAGCACAGGTACCATGAACACTGAAGCTTTCTTT
TRBJ1-3	.	TRBV19	.	CASSMKGAGNTIYF	TGTGCCAGTAGTATGAAAGGGGCTGGAAACACCATATATTTT
TRBJ2-1	.	TRBV5-1	.	CASSGQVNEQFF	TGCGCCAGCAGTGGGCAGGTCAATGAGCAGTTCTTC
TRBJ2-1	once	TRBV19	.	CASSMRQGGGFDNEQFF	TGTGCCAGTAGTATGCGACAGGGAGGAGGTTTTGACAATGAGCAGTTCTTC
TRBJ1-6	.	TRBV5-1	.	CASSRQNNSPLHF	TGCGCCAGCAGCCGACAGAATAATTCACCCCTCCACTTT
TRBJ2-5	.	TRBV10-1	TRBD2	CASSEGGSGRQETQYF	TGCGCCAGCTCCGAGGGCGGGAGCGGGAGGCAAGAGACCCAGTACTTC
TRBJ1-3	.	TRBV2	.	CASILDRGNTIYF	.
TRBJ1-5	few	TRBV5-5	TRBD1	CASSENRGQPQHF	TGTGCCAGCAGCGAGAACAGGGGTCAGCCCCAGCATTTT
TRBJ2-1	.	TRBV5-4	TRBD2	CASSISGGAENEQFF	TGTGCCAGCAGCATTAGCGGGGGCGCCGAGAATGAGCAGTTCTTC
TRBJ2-3	.	TRBV5-1	.	CASSEIQGTDTQYF	TGCGCCAGCAGTGAGATACAGGGCACAGATACGCAGTATTTT
TRBJ1-1	.	TRBV25-1	.	CASSLGRVSMNTEAFF	TGTGCCAGCAGCTTGGGCAGGGTTTCTATGAACACTGAAGCTTTCTTT
TRBJ2-3	.	TRBV7-9	TRBD2	CASSGEGSTDTQYF	TGTGCCAGCAGTGGGGAGGGGAGCACAGATACGCAGTATTTT
TRBJ1-1	.	TRBV6-5	.	CASSPILTVNTEAFF	TGTGCCAGCAGCCCCATTTTGACAGTGAACACTGAAGCTTTCTTT
TRBJ1-6	.	TRBV3-1/TRBV3-2	.	CASSQGPAYNSPLHF	TGTGCCAGCAGCCAAGGTCCGGCCTATAATTCACCCCTCCACTTT
TRBJ1-4	.	TRBV19	.	CASSARRDKAEKLFF	TGTGCCAGTAGTGCCAGAAGAGACAAAGCCGAAAAACTGTTTTTT
TRBJ2-5	.	TRBV19	TRBD1	CASALTGGVARAQETQYF	TGTGCCAGTGCTCTTACAGGGGGCGTCGCCCGAGCTCAAGAGACCCAGTACTTC
TRBJ2-5	.	TRBV6-5	TRBD1	CASRRQGARQENQYF	TGTGCCAGCAGGCGCCAGGGGGCGCGTCAAGAGAACCAGTACTTC
TRBJ2-1	.	TRBV11-2	TRBD1	CASSLGGQGRSEQFF	TGTGCCAGCAGCTTAGGGGGACAGGGGAGAAGTGAGCAGTTCTTC
TRBJ1-2	.	TRBV19	.	CASSLGADTSGYTF	TGTGCCAGTAGTCTAGGGGCAGACACGTCTGGCTACACCTTC
TRBJ1-5	.	TRBV25-1	.	CASSGGSGSNQPQHF	TGTGCCAGCAGCGGGGGGAGTGGGAGCAATCAGCCCCAGCATTTT